The 25 T cell receptor beta chains below come from one sample, sequenced in a study of CD8+ T cells in alopecia areata. The sequencing template was cDNA reverse transcribed from extracted RNA. Some clones are missing from TCRdb's copy, which holds only in-frame ones; the method was immunoSEQ multiplex PCR. The sample lists 150,000 to 200,000 clones, about 63% occurring once. Sample: CD4+ T cells sorted from blood, taken at week 0. The receptor source for this set is a human donor with alopecia areata.

This clone was counted between two and nine times. V and J are TRBV18 and TRBJ2-7; D tentatively reads TRBD1 or TRBD2 (5 bases each). V shed 3 bases and J shed 0 bases, with 12 bases lying between them. CDR3 length: 15 amino acids. Germline CDR1 and CDR2: KGHSH and LQKENI. The CDR3 loop is CASSPQGAGSYEQYF. For the CDR3, the DNA is TGTGCCAGCTCACCCCAGGGTGCGGGCTCCTACGAGCAGTACTTC.

This clone was counted only a few times. The CDR3 nucleotides are TGCGCCAGCAGCGATAGGGACAGCCGCTATGGCTACACCTTC. It is translated as CASSDRDSRYGYTF. This chain uses TRBV4-1 with TRBJ1-2; 7 bases are a match to TRBD1. V was pared by 5 bases and J by 4 bases, with 7 bases of the junction left unmatched. The germline CDR1 and CDR2 sequences are MGHRA and YSYEKL. CDR3 size: 14 residues.

The chain joins TRBV6-5 to TRBJ2-7; D perhaps matches TRBD1 (7 bases). The CDR3 runs to 13 residues. The germline V and J ends were trimmed by 6 bases and 3 bases, with 12 bases remaining between them. Germline V lookup: CDR1 MNHEY, CDR2 SVGAGI. CDR3: CASRRGRDYEQYF. In DNA form, the CDR3 reads TGTGCCAGCAGGAGGGGGCGGGACTACGAGCAGTACTTC.

The V call is TRBV30, the J call TRBJ2-7; D is uncertain. The CDR3 has 13 residues. Trimming removed 5 bases from V and 2 bases from J, with 13 bases in between. Germline CDR1 is GTSNPN and CDR2 is SVGIG (reference sequence). CDR3 coding DNA: TGTGCCTGGGGGCGAACGGGCCCCTACGAGCAGTACTTC. Its protein is CAWGRTGPYEQYF.

This clone was seen more than once but under ten times. The sample carries other DNA sequences with the same CDR3. The V and J genes are TRBV6-5 and TRBJ1-2, with a tentative D call TRBD1 (6 bases). V lost 3 bases, J lost 2 bases, and 7 bases lay in between. In germline, CDR1 is MNHEY, CDR2 SVGAGI. The CDR3 has 13 residues. The CDR3 protein is CASSYDRNYGYTF. In DNA form, the CDR3 reads TGTGCCAGCAGTTATGACAGGAACTATGGCTACACCTTC.

CDR3 DNA: TGTGCCAGCAGTTTATGGTCGGACAGAAGAGGGGAGCAGTTCTTC. Its translation: CASSLWSDRRGEQFF. The gene calls are TRBV27 and TRBJ2-1; D possibly corresponds to TRBD1 (6 bases). CDR3 length equals 15 residues. The germline gives CDR1 MNHEY, CDR2 SMNVEV (reference sequence). V dropped 1 base and J dropped 10 bases, with 17 bases sitting between them.

Notes on this clone: Other DNA sequences within the sample encode an identical CDR3. V and J are TRBV29-1 and TRBJ2-3; D unclear. From germline, CDR1 is SQVTM and CDR2 ANQGSEA. V lost 5 bases and J 0 bases, leaving 6 bases between the germline ends. The CDR3 runs 12 residues. The CDR3 sequence: CSVTPSTDTQYF. CDR3 DNA: TGCAGCGTTACGCCCAGCACAGATACGCAGTATTTT.

This chain uses TRBV2 with TRBJ2-6; D unresolved. Germline V lookup: CDR1 SNHLY, CDR2 FYNNEI. The CDR3 spans 15 residues. Deletions cut 3 bases from V and 0 bases from J, with 6 bases between. This CDR3 reads CASSEALSGANVLTF. As DNA, the CDR3 is TGTGCCAGCAGTGAGGCCCTCTCTGGGGCCAACGTCCTGACTTTC.

The V gene is TRBV4-2, the J gene TRBJ2-1; 8 nucleotides agree with TRBD2. The CDR3 consists of 17 residues. The germline V gene encodes CDR1 LGHNA and CDR2 YNFKEQ. V trimming: 1 base; J trimming: 6 bases; junction bases outside the gene matches: 11. The CDR3 here is CASSQVAGGAGLNEQFF. CDR3 sequence (DNA): TGTGCCAGCAGCCAAGTCGCGGGGGGAGCAGGTCTCAATGAGCAGTTCTTC.

The chain recombines TRBV20-1 with TRBJ2-7, with D possibly TRBD1 on 5 matching bases. V lost 5 bases, J lost 6 bases, and 11 bases lay in between. Germline CDR1 and CDR2: DFQATT and SNEGSKA (reference sequence). CDR3 length equals 11 residues. The CDR3 loop reads CSALGVPEQYF. The CDR3 region has the DNA TGCAGTGCTCTAGGGGTCCCCGAGCAGTACTTC.

This clone was seen a few times. This sequence joins TRBV7-9 and TRBJ2-3; a weak D match, TRBD2 (5 bases). V gave up 3 bases and J gave up 2 bases, with 12 bases separating them. CDR1 is SEHNR, CDR2 FQNEAQ, per germline (reference sequence). This CDR3 has 15 residues. CDR3 region: CASSLGTGFTDTQYF. CDR3 bases: TGTGCCAGCAGCTTGGGAACGGGGTTCACAGATACGCAGTATTTT.

This chain joins TRBV15 and TRBJ2-7; 9 positions match TRBD1. Germline lookup yields CDR1 LNHNV and CDR2 YYDKDF (reference sequence). The CDR3 has 14 amino acids. Trimming cost V 5 bases and J 5 bases; bases outside gene matches: 7. For the CDR3, the DNA is TGTGCCACCAGCCCCGGGGACAGGGTACACGAGCAGTACTTC. Translation: CATSPGDRVHEQYF.

The CDR3 DNA reads as TGCGCCAGCAGCCTTATCGGGACACCAAGCCAAGAGACCCAGTACTTC. Translating gives CASSLIGTPSQETQYF. This chain uses TRBV5-1 with TRBJ2-5, with TRBD1 as a possible D gene (6 bases). The CDR3 is 16 residues long. The V and J ends lost 4 bases and 1 base respectively, with 17 bases between them. In germline, CDR1 is SGHRS, CDR2 YFSETQ. Combining the CDR3 with reference TRBV5-1 and TRBJ2-5 gives the whole variable domain KAGVTQTPRYLIKTRGQQVTLSCSPISGHRSVSWYQQTPGQGLQFLFEYFSETQRNKGNFPGRFSGRQFSNSRSEMNVSTLELGDSALYLCASSLIGTPSQETQYFGPGTRLLVL.

The chain links TRBV30 to TRBJ2-7; 9 bases map to TRBD1. Trimming took 3 bases from V and 1 from J; bases not matched to a gene: 1. Germline CDR1 reads GTSNPN; CDR2 reads SVGIG (reference sequence). The CDR3 is 13 amino acids. CDR3 region: CAWRGQGSYEQYF. The CDR3 DNA reads TGTGCCTGGAGAGGACAGGGGTCCTACGAGCAGTACTTC.

This clone was counted only a few times. The V gene is TRBV29-1, the J gene TRBJ2-1; D gene unclear. Trimming removed 4 bases from V and 3 bases from J, with 13 bases in between. CDR3 size: 14 residues. Germline-derived CDR1 and CDR2 are SQVTM and ANQGSEA. The CDR3 reads CSVVTPNIYNEQFF. The CDR3, as DNA: TGCAGCGTTGTTACCCCGAACATCTACAATGAGCAGTTCTTC.

This clone came up a few times. The chain carries TRBV29-1 and TRBJ1-4; D ambiguous. The V and J ends lost 6 bases and 4 bases respectively, with 12 bases between them. Germline V lookup: CDR1 SQVTM, CDR2 ANQGSEA. This CDR3 has 13 amino acids. The CDR3 DNA sequence: TGCAGCGTCTTGGCGGACCTTAATGAAAAACTGTTTTTT. This sequence encodes CSVLADLNEKLFF.

The chain recombines TRBV5-1 with TRBJ1-1, with D possibly TRBD1 on 5 matching bases. Germline values: CDR1 SGHRS, CDR2 YFSETQ. CDR3 length equals 13 residues. V shed 5 bases and J shed 6 bases, with 14 bases lying between them. CDR3 bases: TGCGCCAGCAGACCTCACCAGGGACCTGAAGCTTTCTTT. It is translated as CASRPHQGPEAFF.

The chain combines TRBV25-1 with TRBJ2-3; D perhaps matches TRBD2 (7 bases). The CDR3 length is 15 residues. The V gene lost 3 bases and the J gene lost 2 bases, with 12 bases spanning the gap. In germline, CDR1 is MGHDK, CDR2 SYGVNS. CDR3: CASSDAGALTDTQYF. The CDR3 nucleotides are TGTGCCAGCAGTGACGCGGGGGCCCTCACAGATACGCAGTATTTT. Combining the CDR3 with reference TRBV25-1 and TRBJ2-3 gives the whole variable domain EADIYQTPRYLVIGTGKKITLECSQTMGHDKMYWYQQDPGMELHLIHYSYGVNSTEKGDLSSESTVSRIRTEHFPLTLESARPSHTSQYLCASSDAGALTDTQYFGPGTRLTVL.

This clone was seen only a few times. This chain uses TRBV29-1 with TRBJ1-2; a possible D gene is TRBD1 (5 bases). CDR1 SQVTM and CDR2 ANQGSEA come from the germline V gene. The ends were cut back, 6 bases at V and 4 bases at J, with 15 bases in the middle. The CDR3 consists of 13 residues. CDR3: CSVDRDGSYGYTF. The CDR3 coding sequence is TGCAGCGTCGACCGGGACGGAAGCTATGGCTACACCTTC.

Only a few counts were recorded for this clone. The chain has TRBV10-3 and TRBJ1-5; 8 bases match TRBD1. From germline, CDR1 is ENHRY and CDR2 SYGVKD. V was pared by 3 bases and J by 6 bases, with 10 bases of the junction left unmatched. This CDR3 has 16 amino acids. The CDR3 DNA reads as TGTGCCATCAGTGACCTTGGACAGGGAGAAGGTCAGCCCCAGCATTTT. It encodes CAISDLGQGEGQPQHF.

This clone came up once. The gene calls are TRBV30 and TRBJ1-2; D not resolved. Germline V gives CDR1 GTSNPN, CDR2 SVGIG (reference sequence). The CDR3 covers 17 residues. V shed 4 bases and J shed 0 bases, with 21 bases lying between them. CDR3 sequence reads: CAWTFGRYLEPNYGYTF. The CDR3 region has the DNA TGTGCCTGGACCTTCGGACGGTATCTTGAGCCTAACTATGGCTACACCTTC.

Worth noting for this clone: Other DNA sequences of this sample code for an identical CDR3. The chain carries TRBV6-5 and TRBJ1-6, with D unresolved. CDR1 and CDR2 (germline): MNHEY, SVGAGI. V lost 3 bases and J lost 6, with 9 bases in between. The CDR3 length is 14 residues. The CDR3 nucleotides read TGTGCCAGCAGTTATGGATTGGGTAATTCACCCCTCCACTTT. Protein: CASSYGLGNSPLHF.

V is TRBV9 and J is TRBJ1-2; maybe TRBD1 (6 bases). CDR1 SGDLS and CDR2 YYNGEE come from the germline V gene. CDR3 length equals 14 residues. Trimming pared 3 bases from V and 4 bases from J, leaving 13 bases between. The CDR3 protein is CASSEGVKLYGYTF. The CDR3 DNA is TGTGCCAGCAGCGAGGGGGTGAAACTCTATGGCTACACCTTC.

The rearrangement links TRBV30 to TRBJ2-2; TRBD1 might be the D (5 bases). The CDR3 is 16 residues long. Germline-derived CDR1 and CDR2 are GTSNPN and SVGIG (reference sequence). The ends were cut back, 0 bases at V and 7 bases at J, with 18 bases in the middle. The CDR3 DNA is TGTGCCTGGAGTGTAGCCAGGGTGGGGTTCGTCGGGGAGCTGTTTTTT. Encoded protein: CAWSVARVGFVGELFF. Supplemented by reference TRBV30 and TRBJ2-2, the full variable domain reads SQTIHQWPATLVQPVGSPLSLECTVEGTSNPNLYWYRQAAGRGLQLLFYSVGIGQISSEVPQNLSASRPQDRQFILSSKKLLLSDSGFYLCAWSVARVGFVGELFFGEGSRLTVL.

The chain joins TRBV11-2 to TRBJ2-2, with TRBD1 identical over 7 bases. The CDR3 is 15 residues long. With V trimmed by 1 base and J by 7 bases, 6 bases remained unmatched. From germline, CDR1 is SGHAT and CDR2 FQNNGV. The CDR3 DNA follows: TGTGCCAGCAGCTTAGTAGTTGGGACAGTCGGGGAGCTGTTTTTT. The encoded protein is CASSLVVGTVGELFF.